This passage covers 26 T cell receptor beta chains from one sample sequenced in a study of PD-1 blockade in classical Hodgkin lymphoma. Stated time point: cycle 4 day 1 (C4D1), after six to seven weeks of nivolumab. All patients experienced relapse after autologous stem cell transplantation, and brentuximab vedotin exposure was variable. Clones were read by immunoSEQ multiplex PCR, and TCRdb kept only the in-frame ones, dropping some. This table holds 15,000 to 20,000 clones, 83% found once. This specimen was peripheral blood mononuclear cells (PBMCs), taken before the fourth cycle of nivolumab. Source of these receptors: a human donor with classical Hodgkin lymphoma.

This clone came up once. The CDR3 loop reads CASSSQAGGKTQYF. DNA for the CDR3: TGCGCCAGCAGCTCACAGGCAGGGGGGAAGACCCAGTACTTC. The chain uses TRBV5-1 and TRBJ2-5; D may be TRBD1 (7 bases). Germline CDR1 SGHRS, CDR2 YFSETQ. There are 14 residues in the CDR3. With 3 bases removed from V and 6 bases from J, the gap between germline ends came to 15 bases.

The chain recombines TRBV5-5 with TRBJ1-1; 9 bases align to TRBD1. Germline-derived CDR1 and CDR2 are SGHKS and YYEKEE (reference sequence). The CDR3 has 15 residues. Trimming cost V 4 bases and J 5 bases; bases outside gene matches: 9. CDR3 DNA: TGTGCCAGCAGCCCCCGCCTCGGACAGGGGACTGAAGCTTTCTTT. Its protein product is CASSPRLGQGTEAFF. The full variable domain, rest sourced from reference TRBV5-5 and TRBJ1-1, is DAGVTQSPTHLIKTRGQQVTLRCSPISGHKSVSWYQQVLGQGPQFIFQYYEKEERGRGNFPDRFSARQFPNYSSELNVNALLLGDSALYLCASSPRLGQGTEAFFGQGTRLTVV.

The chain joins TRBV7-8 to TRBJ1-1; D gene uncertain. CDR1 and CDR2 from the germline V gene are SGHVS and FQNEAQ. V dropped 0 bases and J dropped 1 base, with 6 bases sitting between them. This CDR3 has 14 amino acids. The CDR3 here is CASSLARRNTEAFF. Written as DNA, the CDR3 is TGTGCCAGCAGCTTAGCACGGAGGAACACTGAAGCTTTCTTT.

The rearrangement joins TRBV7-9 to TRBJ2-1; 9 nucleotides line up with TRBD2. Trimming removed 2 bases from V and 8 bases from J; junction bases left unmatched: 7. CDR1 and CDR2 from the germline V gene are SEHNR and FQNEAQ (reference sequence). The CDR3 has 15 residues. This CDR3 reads CASSLMGGGAHEQFF. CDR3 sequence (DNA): TGTGCCAGCAGCTTAATGGGCGGGGGGGCCCATGAGCAGTTCTTC.

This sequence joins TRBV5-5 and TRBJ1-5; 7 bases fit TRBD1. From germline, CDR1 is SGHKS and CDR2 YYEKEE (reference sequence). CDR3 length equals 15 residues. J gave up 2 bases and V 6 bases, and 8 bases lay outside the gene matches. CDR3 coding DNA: TGTGCCAGCACCCAGGGACAGTCGGGCAATCAGCCCCAGCATTTT. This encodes CASTQGQSGNQPQHF.

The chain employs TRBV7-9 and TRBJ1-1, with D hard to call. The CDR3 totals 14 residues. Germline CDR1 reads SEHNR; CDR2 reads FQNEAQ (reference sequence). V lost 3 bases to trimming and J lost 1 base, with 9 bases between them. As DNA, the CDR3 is TGTGCCAGCAGCTTGTCTTCGGGGAACACTGAAGCTTTCTTT. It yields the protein CASSLSSGNTEAFF.

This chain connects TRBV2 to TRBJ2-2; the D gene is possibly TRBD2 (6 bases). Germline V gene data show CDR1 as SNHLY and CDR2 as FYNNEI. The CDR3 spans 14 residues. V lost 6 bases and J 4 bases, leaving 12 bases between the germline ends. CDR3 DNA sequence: TGTGCCAGCAGCCCTGGGACTCCCACCGGGGAGCTGTTTTTT. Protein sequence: CASSPGTPTGELFF.

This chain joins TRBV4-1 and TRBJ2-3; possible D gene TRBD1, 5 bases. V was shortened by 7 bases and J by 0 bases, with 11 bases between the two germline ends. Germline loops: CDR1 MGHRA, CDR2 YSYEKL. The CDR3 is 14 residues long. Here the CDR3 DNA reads TGCGCCAGCACGAGACAGTATAGCACAGATACGCAGTATTTT. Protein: CASTRQYSTDTQYF.

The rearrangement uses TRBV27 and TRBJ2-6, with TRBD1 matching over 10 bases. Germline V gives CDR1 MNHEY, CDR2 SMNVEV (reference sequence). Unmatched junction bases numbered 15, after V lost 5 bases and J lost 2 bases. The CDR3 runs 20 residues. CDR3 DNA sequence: TGTGCCAGCAGTCCCACGACCTTCACCGGGACAGGGGCTGGGGCCAACGTCCTGACTTTC. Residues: CASSPTTFTGTGAGANVLTF.

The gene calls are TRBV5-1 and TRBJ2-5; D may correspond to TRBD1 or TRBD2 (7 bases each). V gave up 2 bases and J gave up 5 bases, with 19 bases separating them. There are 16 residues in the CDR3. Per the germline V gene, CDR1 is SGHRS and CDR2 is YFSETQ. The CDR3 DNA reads TGCGCCAGCAGCTTACGTCCCCAGGGGGAGGGTGAGACCCAGTACTTC. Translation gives CASSLRPQGEGETQYF.

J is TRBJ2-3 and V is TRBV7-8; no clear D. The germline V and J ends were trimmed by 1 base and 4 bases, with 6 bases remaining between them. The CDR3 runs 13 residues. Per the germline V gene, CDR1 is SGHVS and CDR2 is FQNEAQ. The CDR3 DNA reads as TGTGCCAGCAGCTTAGGGACGGCAGATACGCAGTATTTT. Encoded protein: CASSLGTADTQYF.

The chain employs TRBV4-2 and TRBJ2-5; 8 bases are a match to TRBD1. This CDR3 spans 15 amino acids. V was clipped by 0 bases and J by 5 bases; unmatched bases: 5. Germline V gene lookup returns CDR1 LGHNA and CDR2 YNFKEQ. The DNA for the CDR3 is TGTGCCAGCAGCCAAGATCAGGGGGCGTATGAGACCCAGTACTTC. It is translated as CASSQDQGAYETQYF.

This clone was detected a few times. The DNA of the CDR3 is TGTGCCAGCAGCACTAGCGGGGGTACGGGCACAGATACGCAGTATTTT. This translates into CASSTSGGTGTDTQYF. This chain uses TRBV6-4 with TRBJ2-3, with 11 bases fitting TRBD2. The CDR3 extends over 16 amino acids. V lost 6 bases to trimming and J lost 1 base; unmatched junction nucleotides: 6. Germline-derived CDR1 and CDR2 are MRHNA and SNTAGT.

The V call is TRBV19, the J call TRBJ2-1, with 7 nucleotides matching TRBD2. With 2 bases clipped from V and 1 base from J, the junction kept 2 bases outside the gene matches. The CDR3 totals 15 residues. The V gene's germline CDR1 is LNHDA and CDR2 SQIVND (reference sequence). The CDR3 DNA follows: TGTGCCAGTAGTATACTGGGGGGGTCCTACAATGAGCAGTTCTTC. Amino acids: CASSILGGSYNEQFF.

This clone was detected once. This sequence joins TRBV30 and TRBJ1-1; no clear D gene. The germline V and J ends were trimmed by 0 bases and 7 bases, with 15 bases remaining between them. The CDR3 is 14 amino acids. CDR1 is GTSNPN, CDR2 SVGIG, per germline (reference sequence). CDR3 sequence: CAWSVRYTENEAFF. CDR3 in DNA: TGTGCCTGGAGTGTAAGGTATACCGAGAATGAAGCTTTCTTT.

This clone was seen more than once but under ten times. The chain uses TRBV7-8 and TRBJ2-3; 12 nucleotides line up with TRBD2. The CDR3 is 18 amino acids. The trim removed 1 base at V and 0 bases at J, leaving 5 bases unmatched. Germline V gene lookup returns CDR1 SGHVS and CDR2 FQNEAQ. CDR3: CASSLGLAGATSTDTQYF. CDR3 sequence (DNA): TGTGCCAGCAGCTTAGGACTAGCGGGGGCCACGAGCACAGATACGCAGTATTTT. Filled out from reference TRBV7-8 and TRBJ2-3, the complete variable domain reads GAGVSQSPRYKVAKRGQDVALRCDPISGHVSLFWYQQALGQGPEFLTYFQNEAQLDKSGLPSDRFFAERPEGSVSTLKIQRTQQEDSAVYLCASSLGLAGATSTDTQYFGPGTRLTVL.

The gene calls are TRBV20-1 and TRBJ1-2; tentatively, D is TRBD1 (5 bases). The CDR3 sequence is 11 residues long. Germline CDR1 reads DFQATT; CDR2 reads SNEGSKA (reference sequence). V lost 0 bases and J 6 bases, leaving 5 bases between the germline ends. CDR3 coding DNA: TGCAGTGCTAGAGAAGGGGATGGCTACACCTTC. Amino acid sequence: CSAREGDGYTF.

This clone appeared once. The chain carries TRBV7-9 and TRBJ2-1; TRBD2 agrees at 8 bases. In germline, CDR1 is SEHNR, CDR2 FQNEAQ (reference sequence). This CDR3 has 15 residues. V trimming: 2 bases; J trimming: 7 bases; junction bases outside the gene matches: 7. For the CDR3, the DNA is TGTGCCAGCAGCTTAACGCGGGGGGCCCGGAATGAGCAGTTCTTC. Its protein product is CASSLTRGARNEQFF. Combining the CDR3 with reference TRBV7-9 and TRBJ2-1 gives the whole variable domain DTGVSQNPRHKITKRGQNVTFRCDPISEHNRLYWYRQTLGQGPEFLTYFQNEAQLEKSRLLSDRFSAERPKGSFSTLEIQRTEQGDSAMYLCASSLTRGARNEQFFGPGTRLTVL.

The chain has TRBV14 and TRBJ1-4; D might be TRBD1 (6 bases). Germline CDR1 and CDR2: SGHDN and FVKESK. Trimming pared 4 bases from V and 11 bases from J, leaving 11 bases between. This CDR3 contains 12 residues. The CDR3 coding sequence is TGTGCCAGCAGCCCCGACAGGATTAAACTGTTTTTT. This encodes CASSPDRIKLFF.

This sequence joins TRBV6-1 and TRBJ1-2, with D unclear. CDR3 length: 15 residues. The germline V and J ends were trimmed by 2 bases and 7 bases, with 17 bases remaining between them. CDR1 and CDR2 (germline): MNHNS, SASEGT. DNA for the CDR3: TGTGCCAGCAGTGAATTTGGGGTCCAAGCGCCTGGCTACACCTTC. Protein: CASSEFGVQAPGYTF.

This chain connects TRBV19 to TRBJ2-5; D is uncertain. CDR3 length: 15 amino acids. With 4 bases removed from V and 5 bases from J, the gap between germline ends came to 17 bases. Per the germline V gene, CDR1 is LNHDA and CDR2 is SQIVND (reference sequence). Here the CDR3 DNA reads TGTGCCAGTAGTACGGACCCTCGCTTGCGGGAGACCCAGTACTTC. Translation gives CASSTDPRLRETQYF.

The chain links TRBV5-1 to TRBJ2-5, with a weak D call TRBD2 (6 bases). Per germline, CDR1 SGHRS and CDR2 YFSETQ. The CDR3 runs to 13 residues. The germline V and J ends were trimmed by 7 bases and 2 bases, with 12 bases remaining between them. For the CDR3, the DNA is TGCGCCAGCGGGCGGGGAACTCAAGAGACCCAGTACTTC. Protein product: CASGRGTQETQYF.

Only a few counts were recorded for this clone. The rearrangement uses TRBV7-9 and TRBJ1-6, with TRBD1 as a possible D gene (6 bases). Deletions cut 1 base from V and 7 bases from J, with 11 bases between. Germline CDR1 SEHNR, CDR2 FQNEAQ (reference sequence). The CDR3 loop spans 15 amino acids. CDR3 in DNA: TGTGCCAGCAGCTTAGAGACAGGAGAGAATTCACCCCTCCACTTT. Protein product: CASSLETGENSPLHF.

The CDR3 region is CASSLAEGNEKLFF. CDR3 in DNA: TGTGCCAGCAGCTTAGCAGAGGGTAATGAAAAACTGTTTTTT. The chain carries TRBV7-9 and TRBJ1-4; no definite D call. Trimming stripped 0 bases from V and 4 bases from J, with 6 bases between. This CDR3 is 14 amino acids long. Germline V gene sequence: CDR1 SEHNR, CDR2 FQNEAQ (reference sequence).

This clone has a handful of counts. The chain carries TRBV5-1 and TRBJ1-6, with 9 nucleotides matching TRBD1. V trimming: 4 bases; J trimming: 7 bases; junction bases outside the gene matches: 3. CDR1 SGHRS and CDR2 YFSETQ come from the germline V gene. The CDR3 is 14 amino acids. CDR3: CASSEGTGNSPLHF. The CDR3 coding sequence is TGCGCCAGCAGCGAAGGGACAGGGAATTCACCCCTCCACTTT.

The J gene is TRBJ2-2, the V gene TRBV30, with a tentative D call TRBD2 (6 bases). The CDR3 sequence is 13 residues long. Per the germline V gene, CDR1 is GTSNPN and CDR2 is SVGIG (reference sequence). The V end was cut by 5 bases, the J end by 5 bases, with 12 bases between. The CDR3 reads CAWSGGGTGELFF. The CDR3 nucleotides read TGTGCCTGGTCCGGGGGTGGTACCGGGGAGCTGTTTTTT.